This T cell receptor beta chain appears in the sequencing data of a study of blood T cell repertoires in COVID-19. Background on the study: The cDNA or gDNA used as material had been derived from T cells, B-cell-depleted T cells, or PBMCs.

TCRdb's table, derived via immunoSEQ multiplex PCR, lists solely in-frame clones and lacks some. The sample holds approximately 120,000 clones; roughly 69% are singletons and the top ten take 2% to 2.5%. Sequencing input: peripheral blood. This TCR was recovered from a woman aged 70-85 years with acute or convalescent COVID-19.

CDR3: CASSSGGWEKLFF. CDR3 nucleotides: TGTGCCAGCAGCTCAGGGGGCTGGGAAAAACTGTTTTTT. The chain uses TRBV2 and TRBJ1-4, with 8 bases fitting TRBD1. J lost 8 bases, V lost 6 bases, and 5 bases had no gene match. Per germline, CDR1 SNHLY and CDR2 FYNNEI. The CDR3 sequence is 13 residues long.